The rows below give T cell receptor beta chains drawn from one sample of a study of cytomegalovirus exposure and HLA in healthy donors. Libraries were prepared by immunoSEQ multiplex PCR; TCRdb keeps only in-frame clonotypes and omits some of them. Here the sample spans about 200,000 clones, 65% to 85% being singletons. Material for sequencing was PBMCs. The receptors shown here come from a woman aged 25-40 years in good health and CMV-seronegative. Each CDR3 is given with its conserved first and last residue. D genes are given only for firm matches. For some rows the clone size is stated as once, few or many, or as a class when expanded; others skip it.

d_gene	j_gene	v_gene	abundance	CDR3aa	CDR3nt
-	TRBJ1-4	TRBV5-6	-	CASSFDRDTNEKLFF	TGTGCCAGCAGCTTTGACCGGGATACTAATGAAAAACTGTTTTTT
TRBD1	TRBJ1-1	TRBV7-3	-	CASRGTANTEAFF	TGTGCCAGCCGGGGGACAGCGAACACTGAAGCTTTCTTT
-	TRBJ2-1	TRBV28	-	CASSLSSYNEQFF	TGTGCCAGCAGTTTATCTTCCTACAATGAGCAGTTCTTC
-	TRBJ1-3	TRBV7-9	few	CASSLSQLSGNTIYF	TGTGCCAGCAGCCTCTCACAGCTCTCTGGAAACACCATATATTTT
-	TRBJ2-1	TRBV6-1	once	CASTRTSPYNEQFF	TGTGCCAGCACGAGGACTTCTCCTTACAATGAGCAGTTCTTC
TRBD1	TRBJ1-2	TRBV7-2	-	CASPPQGAWYGYTF	TGTGCCAGCCCCCCCCAGGGGGCCTGGTATGGCTACACCTTC
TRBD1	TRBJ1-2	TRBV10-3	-	CAIREGQALGGYTF	TGTGCCATCAGGGAGGGACAGGCGTTAGGCGGCTACACCTTC
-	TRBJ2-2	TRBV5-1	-	CASSVLNTGELFF	TGCGCCAGCAGCGTATTGAACACCGGGGAGCTGTTTTTT
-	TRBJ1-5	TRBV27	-	CASSLWADRQPQHF	TGTGCCAGCAGTTTATGGGCAGACCGGCAGCCCCAGCATTTT
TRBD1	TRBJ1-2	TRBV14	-	CASSPDRVNYGYTF	TGTGCCAGCAGCCCAGACAGGGTCAACTATGGCTACACCTTC
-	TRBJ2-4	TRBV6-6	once	CASSYTGQIINIQYF	TGTGCCAGCAGTTATACAGGCCAGATTATTAACATTCAGTACTTC
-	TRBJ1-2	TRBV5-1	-	CASSPDTHRGYTF	TGCGCCAGCAGTCCGGACACCCATAGGGGCTACACCTTC
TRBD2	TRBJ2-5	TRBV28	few	CASSLGRRLAGDGETQYF	TGTGCCAGCAGTTTAGGGCGCCGACTAGCGGGAGATGGGGAGACCCAGTACTTC
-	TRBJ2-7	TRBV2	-	CASSSKTRTEQYF	TGTGCCAGCAGTTCAAAGACTAGGACCGAGCAGTACTTC
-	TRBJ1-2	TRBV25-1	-	CASSDFGGQGYGYTF	TGTGCCAGCAGTGATTTCGGGGGGCAGGGCTATGGCTACACCTTC
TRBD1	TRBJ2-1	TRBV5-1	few	CASSTGQGYNEQFF	TGCGCCAGCAGCACGGGACAGGGTTACAATGAGCAGTTCTTC
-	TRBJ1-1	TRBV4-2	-	CASSLNLGSTEAFF	TGTGCCAGCAGCCTAAACTTGGGGAGCACTGAAGCTTTCTTT
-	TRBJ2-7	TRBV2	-	CASIPRDTYEQYF	TGTGCCAGCATCCCCCGGGACACCTACGAGCAGTACTTC
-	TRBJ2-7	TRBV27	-	CASSLSGLTGLKYYEQYF	TGTGCCAGCAGTTTATCGGGCCTAACAGGGCTAAAGTACTACGAGCAGTACTTC
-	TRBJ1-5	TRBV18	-	CASSQQGRDQPQHF	TGTGCCAGCTCACAACAGGGAAGGGATCAGCCCCAGCATTTT
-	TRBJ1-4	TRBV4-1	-	CASSQEGVFVFF	TGCGCCAGCAGCCAAGAAGGGGTTTTTGTGTTTTTT
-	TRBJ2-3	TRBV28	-	CASSSLSWSREITDTQYF	TGTGCCAGCAGTTCCCTCTCGTGGAGCAGGGAAATAACAGATACGCAGTATTTT
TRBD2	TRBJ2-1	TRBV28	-	CASSLPSGMAYNEQFF	TGTGCCAGCAGTCTGCCTAGCGGGATGGCCTACAATGAGCAGTTCTTC
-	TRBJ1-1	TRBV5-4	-	CASSWALGTEAFF	TGTGCCAGCAGCTGGGCCCTGGGTACTGAAGCTTTCTTT
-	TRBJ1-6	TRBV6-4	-	CASSSQGGNSPLHF	TGTGCCAGCAGTTCGCAGGGAGGTAATTCACCCCTCCACTTT
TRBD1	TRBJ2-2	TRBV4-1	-	CASSKDRANTGELFF	TGCGCCAGCAGCAAAGACAGGGCGAACACCGGGGAGCTGTTTTTT
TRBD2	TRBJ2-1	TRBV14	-	CASSPGTSGRGFYNEQFF	TGTGCCAGCAGCCCAGGGACTAGCGGGAGAGGTTTCTACAATGAGCAGTTCTTC
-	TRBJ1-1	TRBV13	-	CASSLGRGRNTEAFF	TGTGCCAGCAGCTTAGGCAGGGGCCGGAACACTGAAGCTTTCTTT
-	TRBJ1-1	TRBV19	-	CASSNGRDGLGGNTEAFF	TGTGCCAGTAGTAACGGCAGGGATGGATTAGGTGGGAACACTGAAGCTTTCTTT
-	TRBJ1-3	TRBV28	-	CASREDGTSGNTIYF	TGTGCCAGCAGGGAGGACGGTACCTCTGGAAACACCATATATTTT
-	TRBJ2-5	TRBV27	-	CASSSWGGALGGPNNEQYF	TGTGCCAGCAGTTCTTGGGGGGGAGCTTTAGGGGGTCCTAATAATGAGCAGTACTTC
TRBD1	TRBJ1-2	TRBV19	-	CASTRLKGQKTNYGYTF	TGTGCCAGTACCAGATTAAAGGGACAGAAGACCAACTATGGCTACACCTTC
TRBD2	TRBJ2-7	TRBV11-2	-	CASSLDAAGARGQYF	TGTGCCAGCAGCTTAGATGCGGCGGGAGCTCGAGGGCAGTACTTC
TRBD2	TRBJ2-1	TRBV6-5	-	CASRKRDSYNEQFF	TGTGCCAGCAGGAAGCGGGACTCCTACAATGAGCAGTTCTTC
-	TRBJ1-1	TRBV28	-	CASSLEGWGTEAFF	TGTGCCAGCAGTTTGGAGGGCTGGGGCACTGAAGCTTTCTTT
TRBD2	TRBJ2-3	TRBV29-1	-	CSVEPETSGRVPDTQYF	TGCAGCGTTGAACCCGAGACTAGCGGGAGGGTCCCAGATACGCAGTATTTT
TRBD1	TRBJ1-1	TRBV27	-	CASISPKDRETNTEAFF	TGTGCCAGCATCTCCCCAAAGGACAGGGAAACGAACACTGAAGCTTTCTTT
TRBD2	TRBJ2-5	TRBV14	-	CASSPRLAGARETQYF	TGTGCCAGCAGCCCCAGACTAGCGGGGGCCAGAGAGACCCAGTACTTC
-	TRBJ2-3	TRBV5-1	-	CASSLVTGKTDTQYF	TGCGCCAGCAGCTTGGTTACAGGGAAAACAGATACGCAGTATTTT
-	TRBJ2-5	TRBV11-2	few	CASSTNGGIQETQYF	TGTGCCAGCAGCACCAACGGGGGAATCCAAGAGACCCAGTACTTC
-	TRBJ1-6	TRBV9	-	CASSVGGDNSPLHF	TGTGCCAGCAGCGTCGGAGGTGACAATTCACCCCTCCACTTT
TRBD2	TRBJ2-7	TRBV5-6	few	CASSTMTSGSSYEQYF	TGTGCCAGCAGCACGATGACTAGCGGGAGTTCCTACGAGCAGTACTTC
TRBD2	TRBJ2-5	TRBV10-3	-	CAISPGLAQETQYF	TGTGCCATCAGTCCGGGACTAGCACAAGAGACCCAGTACTTC
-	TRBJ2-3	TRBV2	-	CASSESDTQYF	TGTGCCAGCAGTGAGAGCGATACGCAGTATTTT
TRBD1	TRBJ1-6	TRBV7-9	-	CASSPQGIRHSPLHF	TGTGCCAGCAGCCCACAGGGGATTCGACATTCACCCCTCCACTTT
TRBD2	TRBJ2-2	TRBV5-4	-	CASSHGLAGGNTGELFF	TGTGCCAGCAGCCACGGACTAGCGGGGGGGAACACCGGGGAGCTGTTTTTT
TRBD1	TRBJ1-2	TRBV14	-	CASSHRGYYGYTF	TGTGCCAGCAGCCACAGGGGGTACTATGGCTACACCTTC
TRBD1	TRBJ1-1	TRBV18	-	CASSRRTGGMNTEAFF	TGTGCCAGCTCAAGGCGGACAGGGGGAATGAACACTGAAGCTTTCTTT
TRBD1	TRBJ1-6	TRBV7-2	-	CASSLVGTANSPLHF	TGTGCCAGCAGCTTAGTAGGGACAGCTAATTCACCCCTCCACTTT
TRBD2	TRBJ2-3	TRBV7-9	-	CASSPRGLAGTDTQYF	TGTGCCAGCAGCCCCCGGGGACTAGCGGGAACAGATACGCAGTATTTT
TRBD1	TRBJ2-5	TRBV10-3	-	CAISGQGSETQYF	TGTGCCATCAGTGGACAGGGGTCCGAGACCCAGTACTTC
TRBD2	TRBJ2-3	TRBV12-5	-	CASGSSGRSTDTQYF	TGTGCTAGTGGTTCTAGCGGGCGTAGCACAGATACGCAGTATTTT
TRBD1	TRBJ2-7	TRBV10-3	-	CAISEKGQGGYEQYF	TGTGCCATCAGTGAGAAAGGACAGGGGGGCTACGAGCAGTACTTC